The 26 T cell receptor beta chains below all came from one sample that was sequenced in a study of lymphopenia after photon versus proton radiotherapy. Method: immunoSEQ multiplex PCR; TCRdb's copy keeps in-frame clones and lacks some. Among more than 30,000 clones listed, over 65% were seen once. Sequenced here: peripheral blood, sampled from a patient treated with photon-based radiotherapy. The source is a man aged 50 to 59 with gastric cancer.

This rearrangement joins TRBV5-1 to TRBJ2-7; tentative D call: TRBD1 (6 bases). The CDR3 is made up of 14 amino acids. V lost 0 bases, J lost 4 bases, and 11 bases lay in between. Germline CDR1 is SGHRS and CDR2 is YFSETQ. This chain's CDR3 is CASSLEGGMYEQYF. CDR3 coding DNA: TGCGCCAGCAGCTTGGAAGGGGGAATGTACGAGCAGTACTTC. The full variable domain, in which reference TRBV5-1 and TRBJ2-7 provide the parts outside the CDR3, is KAGVTQTPRYLIKTRGQQVTLSCSPISGHRSVSWYQQTPGQGLQFLFEYFSETQRNKGNFPGRFSGRQFSNSRSEMNVSTLELGDSALYLCASSLEGGMYEQYFGPGTRLTVT.

This clone has just one count. The CDR3 bases are TGTGCCAGCAGCTTAGGTACTAGCGGGACCCTTTACAATGAGCAGTTCTTC. Its protein product is CASSLGTSGTLYNEQFF. The V and J genes are TRBV7-9 and TRBJ2-1; 10 bases fit TRBD2. The V segment lost 1 base and the J segment 4 bases; nucleotides outside the gene matches: 7. The CDR3 is 17 amino acids. The V gene's germline CDR1 is SEHNR and CDR2 FQNEAQ (reference sequence).

The chain combines TRBV7-2 with TRBJ2-7; perhaps TRBD2 as D (6 bases). Germline loops: CDR1 SGHTA, CDR2 FQGNSA. Trimming stripped 3 bases from V and 0 bases from J, with 9 bases between. The CDR3 is made up of 14 amino acids. This CDR3 reads CASSFGGISYEQYF. The CDR3 coding sequence is TGTGCCAGCAGCTTCGGCGGGATCTCCTACGAGCAGTACTTC.

This rearrangement joins TRBV19 to TRBJ2-7; no reliable D call. Germline-derived CDR1 and CDR2 are LNHDA and SQIVND (reference sequence). The ends were cut back, 6 bases at V and 0 bases at J, with 9 bases in the middle. This CDR3 comprises 13 residues. The CDR3 DNA sequence: TGTGCCAGTAGCCCCAATTTCTCCTACGAGCAGTACTTC. This gives the protein CASSPNFSYEQYF.

The chain recombines TRBV7-2 with TRBJ2-7; 8 nucleotides align to TRBD1. V shed 3 bases, J shed 0 bases, and the junction held 4 bases outside the gene matches. The germline V gene has CDR1 SGHTA and CDR2 FQGNSA. The CDR3 extends over 15 amino acids. The CDR3 sequence is CASSLGQVSSYEQYF. DNA for the CDR3: TGTGCCAGCAGCTTGGGACAGGTTAGCTCCTACGAGCAGTACTTC.

The rearrangement joins TRBV5-6 to TRBJ2-5, with 7 positions matching TRBD2. Trimming removed 4 bases from V and 5 bases from J; junction bases left unmatched: 14. This CDR3 has 16 amino acids. The germline V gene has CDR1 SGHDT and CDR2 YYEEEE. The CDR3 nucleotides read TGTGCCAGCAGCCCTAGACTAGGCGGGAGCGGGGAGACCCAGTACTTC. It specifies CASSPRLGGSGETQYF. Based on the CDR3 plus reference TRBV5-6 and TRBJ2-5, the full variable domain is DAGVTQSPTHLIKTRGQQVTLRCSPKSGHDTVSWYQQALGQGPQFIFQYYEEEERQRGNFPDRFSGHQFPNYSSELNVNALLLGDSALYLCASSPRLGGSGETQYFGPGTRLLVL.

This clone was recorded only once. V usage is TRBV5-4 and J usage is TRBJ2-5, with 7 bases identical to TRBD1. With 4 bases clipped from V and 1 base from J, the junction kept 7 bases outside the gene matches. Germline loops: CDR1 SGHNT, CDR2 YYREEE (reference sequence). The CDR3 has 15 amino acids. Here the CDR3 DNA reads TGTGCCAGCAGCCTCGTTGGACAGGTCCAAGAGACCCAGTACTTC. The encoded protein is CASSLVGQVQETQYF.

The chain carries TRBV19 and TRBJ2-7, with D maybe TRBD2 (6 bases). Germline CDR1 and CDR2: LNHDA and SQIVND (reference sequence). The CDR3 sequence is 15 residues long. The V gene lost 3 bases and the J gene lost 0 bases, with 12 bases spanning the gap. CDR3 in DNA: TGTGCCAGTAGTATCGGGGGTCCGTACTCCTACGAGCAGTACTTC. It encodes CASSIGGPYSYEQYF.

The chain links TRBV5-8 to TRBJ2-5; 9 nucleotides agree with TRBD2. J lost 3 bases, V lost 0 bases, and 9 bases had no gene match. This CDR3 comprises 17 residues. CDR1 and CDR2 from the germline V gene are SGHTS and YDEGEE. The CDR3 coding sequence is TGTGCCAGCAGCTTGGTAGTGACTAGCGGAGGGGAAGAGACCCAGTACTTC. Translated: CASSLVVTSGGEETQYF. The variable domain in full, completed from reference TRBV5-8 and TRBJ2-5, reads EAGVTQSPTHLIKTRGQQATLRCSPISGHTSVYWYQQALGLGLQFLLWYDEGEERNRGNFPPRFSGRQFPNYSSELNVNALELEDSALYLCASSLVVTSGGEETQYFGPGTRLLVL.

V usage is TRBV19 and J usage is TRBJ1-4; the D is unclear. Trimming left V 7 bases short and J 8 bases short, with 14 bases between. The V gene's germline CDR1 is LNHDA and CDR2 SQIVND (reference sequence). This CDR3 has 13 amino acids. In nucleotides, the CDR3 is TGTGCCAGTACCCCGCCAACGACCGAAAAACTGTTTTTT. This translates into CASTPPTTEKLFF.

V gene TRBV5-6 combines with J gene TRBJ2-3, with a weak D call TRBD1 (6 bases). CDR3 length: 16 residues. Germline-derived CDR1 and CDR2 are SGHDT and YYEEEE. The V end lost 0 bases, the J end lost 2 bases, and 13 bases lay between the germline ends. CDR3 sequence reads: CASSLAPGTLTDTQYF. In DNA, the CDR3 is TGTGCCAGCAGCTTGGCCCCCGGGACACTCACAGATACGCAGTATTTT.

V and J are TRBV5-6 and TRBJ1-5; no definite D call. CDR1 and CDR2 (germline): SGHDT, YYEEEE. Trimming pared 0 bases from V and 5 bases from J, leaving 6 bases between. This CDR3 region has 13 residues. The CDR3, as DNA: TGTGCCAGCAGCTTGGTCGGAGATCAGCCCCAGCATTTT. As protein: CASSLVGDQPQHF.

The V gene is TRBV28, the J gene TRBJ2-1; D not certain. V was trimmed by 2 bases and J by 4 bases, leaving 9 bases between them. Per the germline V gene, CDR1 is MDHEN and CDR2 is SYDVKM. This CDR3 is 14 amino acids long. The CDR3 protein is CASSLVGSYNEQFF. CDR3 nucleotides: TGTGCCAGCAGTTTAGTGGGCAGTTACAATGAGCAGTTCTTC.

This chain links TRBV5-6 with TRBJ1-2; D might be TRBD1 (6 bases). Germline V CDR1 and CDR2: SGHDT, YYEEEE. V was clipped by 0 bases and J by 7 bases, with 16 bases between them. The CDR3 totals 15 residues. The chain's CDR3 is CASSLDLSQGRGYTF. DNA for the CDR3: TGTGCCAGCAGCTTGGACCTCAGTCAGGGGCGTGGCTACACCTTC.

This chain joins TRBV27 and TRBJ2-2, with D unresolved. The germline V gene encodes CDR1 MNHEY and CDR2 SMNVEV (reference sequence). Deletions cut 2 bases from V and 6 bases from J, with 10 bases between. The CDR3 consists of 14 residues. DNA for the CDR3: TGTGCCAGCAGTTTAACGCCATTGGCCGGGGAGCTGTTTTTT. Amino acids: CASSLTPLAGELFF.

The rearrangement links TRBV6-5 to TRBJ1-1; TRBD1 agrees at 8 bases. V lost 5 bases, J lost 3 bases, and 5 bases stayed unmatched. The CDR3 totals 14 residues. Germline V gives CDR1 MNHEY, CDR2 SVGAGI. The CDR3 sequence: CASSPQGAYTEAFF. In DNA form, the CDR3 reads TGTGCCAGCAGTCCTCAGGGGGCCTACACTGAAGCTTTCTTT.

This clone was seen once. V and J are TRBV27 and TRBJ2-1; 16 nucleotides agree with TRBD2. The CDR3 covers 15 residues. Germline CDR1 is MNHEY and CDR2 is SMNVEV (reference sequence). Losses at the gene ends were 6 bases for V and 8 bases for J; bases not matched to a gene: 4. CDR3 sequence (DNA): TGTGCCAGCAGCGCGGGACTAGCGGGAGGGTATGAGCAGTTCTTC. It is translated as CASSAGLAGGYEQFF.

The chain uses TRBV6-1 and TRBJ1-3, with no clear D. Trimming shortened V by 2 bases and J by 4 bases, and 9 bases separated the two germline ends. This CDR3 contains 14 residues. Germline CDR1 is MNHNS and CDR2 is SASEGT. CDR3 in DNA: TGTGCCAGCAGTGAAATAGGCGCGGGAAACACCATATATTTT. The encoded protein is CASSEIGAGNTIYF.

The chain has TRBV7-9 and TRBJ2-5; 9 bases align to TRBD1. Germline V lookup: CDR1 SEHNR, CDR2 FQNEAQ (reference sequence). The CDR3 loop spans 16 amino acids. V shed 0 bases, J shed 3 bases, and the junction held 5 bases outside the gene matches. Here the CDR3 reads CASSLAGTGKKETQYF. The CDR3 bases are TGTGCCAGCAGCTTAGCGGGGACAGGGAAAAAAGAGACCCAGTACTTC.

V is TRBV5-6 and J is TRBJ2-7; 8 bases match TRBD2. Germline values: CDR1 SGHDT, CDR2 YYEEEE. The CDR3 loop spans 13 amino acids. V lost 3 bases, J lost 5 bases, and 4 bases stayed unmatched. The CDR3 DNA is TGTGCCAGCAGCTCCGGACTAGCCAACGAGCAGTACTTC. The encoded protein is CASSSGLANEQYF.

The J gene is TRBJ1-5, the V gene TRBV11-2; 11 bases align to TRBD1. CDR1 and CDR2 (germline): SGHAT, FQNNGV. The CDR3 has 15 residues. V was clipped by 5 bases and J by 3 bases; unmatched bases: 3. The CDR3 here is CASSPDRGPNQPQHF. The CDR3 region has the DNA TGTGCCAGCAGCCCGGACAGGGGGCCCAATCAGCCCCAGCATTTT.

The chain combines TRBV11-2 with TRBJ1-3, with D possibly being TRBD1 (5 bases). This CDR3 is 19 amino acids long. Trimming removed 3 bases at V and 0 bases at J, with 21 bases between. CDR1 SGHAT and CDR2 FQNNGV come from the germline V gene. DNA of the CDR3: TGTGCCAGCAGCTTCGCCCCGGGACGGCGTATGGGCTCTGGAAACACCATATATTTT. As protein: CASSFAPGRRMGSGNTIYF. The full variable domain, rest sourced from reference TRBV11-2 and TRBJ1-3, is EAGVAQSPRYKIIEKRQSVAFWCNPISGHATLYWYQQILGQGPKLLIQFQNNGVVDDSQLPKDRFSAERLKGVDSTLKIQPAKLEDSAVYLCASSFAPGRRMGSGNTIYFGEGSWLTVV.

V is TRBV10-3 and J is TRBJ1-2, with D possibly matching TRBD1 (6 bases). With 7 bases removed from V and 5 bases from J, the gap between germline ends came to 11 bases. CDR1 is ENHRY and CDR2 is SYGVKD in the germline V gene. The CDR3 totals 12 residues. The CDR3 reads CAINTGNYGYTF. The CDR3 DNA follows: TGTGCCATCAATACAGGGAATTATGGCTACACCTTC.

The chain couples TRBV19 to TRBJ1-5; D gene unclear. Trimming took 3 bases from V and 4 from J, leaving 10 bases between them. Germline V lookup: CDR1 LNHDA, CDR2 SQIVND (reference sequence). The CDR3 consists of 14 residues. The CDR3 spells CASSMGGENQPQHF. The CDR3 DNA is TGTGCCAGTAGTATGGGTGGTGAGAATCAGCCCCAGCATTTT.

The rearrangement uses TRBV7-5 and TRBJ2-5. TRBV7-5 is an annotated pseudogene. The CDR3 runs 13 residues. Written as DNA, the CDR3 is TGTGTCAGAAGCCCTAGGTTAGGGGAGACCCAGTACTTC. The encoded protein is CVRSPRLGETQYF.

This sequence joins TRBV2 and TRBJ2-2; D possibly corresponds to TRBD2 (7 bases). This CDR3 has 15 residues. In germline, CDR1 is SNHLY, CDR2 FYNNEI. V shed 4 bases and J shed 5 bases, with 14 bases lying between them. The CDR3 DNA reads TGTGCCAGCAGTGTTGAGGGAGGGGGGACCGGGGAGCTGTTTTTT. It specifies CASSVEGGGTGELFF.